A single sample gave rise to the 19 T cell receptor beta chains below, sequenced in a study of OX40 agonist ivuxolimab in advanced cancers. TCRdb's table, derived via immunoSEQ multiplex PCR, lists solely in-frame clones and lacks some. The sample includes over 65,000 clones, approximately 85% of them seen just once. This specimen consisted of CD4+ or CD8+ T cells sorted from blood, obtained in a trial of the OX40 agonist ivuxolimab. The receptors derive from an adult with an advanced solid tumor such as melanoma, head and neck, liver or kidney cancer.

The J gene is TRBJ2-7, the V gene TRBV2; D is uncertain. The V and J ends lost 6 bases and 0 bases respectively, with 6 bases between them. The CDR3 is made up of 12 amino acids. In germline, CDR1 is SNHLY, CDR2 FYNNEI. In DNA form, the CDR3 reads TGTGCCAGCAGGGTAACCTCCTACGAGCAGTACTTC. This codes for CASRVTSYEQYF.

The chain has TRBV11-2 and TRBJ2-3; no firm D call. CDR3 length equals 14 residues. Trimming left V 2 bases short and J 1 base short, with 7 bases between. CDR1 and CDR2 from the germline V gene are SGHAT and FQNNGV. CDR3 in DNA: TGTGCCAGCAGCTTATTTGTTGGCACAGATACGCAGTATTTT. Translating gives CASSLFVGTDTQYF.

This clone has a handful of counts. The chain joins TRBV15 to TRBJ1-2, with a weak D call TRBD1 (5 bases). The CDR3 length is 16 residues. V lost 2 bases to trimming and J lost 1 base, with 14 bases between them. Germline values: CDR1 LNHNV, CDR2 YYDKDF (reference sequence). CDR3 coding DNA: TGTGCCACCAGCAGATTAGCAGGGCTGAATAACTATGGCTACACCTTC. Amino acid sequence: CATSRLAGLNNYGYTF.

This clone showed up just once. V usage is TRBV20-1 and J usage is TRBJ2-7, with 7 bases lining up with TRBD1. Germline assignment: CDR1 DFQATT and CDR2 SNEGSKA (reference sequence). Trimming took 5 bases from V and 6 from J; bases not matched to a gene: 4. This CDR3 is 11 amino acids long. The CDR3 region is CSAGTGVEQYF. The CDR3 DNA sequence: TGCAGTGCTGGTACAGGGGTCGAGCAGTACTTC.

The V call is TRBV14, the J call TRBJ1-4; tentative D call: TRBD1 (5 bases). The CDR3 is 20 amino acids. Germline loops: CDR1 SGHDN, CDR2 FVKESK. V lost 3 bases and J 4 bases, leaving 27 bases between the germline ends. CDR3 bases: TGTGCCAGCAGCCATACTTGGTCAGCTCAGACGGCGGGGGGTAATGAAAAACTGTTTTTT. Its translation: CASSHTWSAQTAGGNEKLFF.

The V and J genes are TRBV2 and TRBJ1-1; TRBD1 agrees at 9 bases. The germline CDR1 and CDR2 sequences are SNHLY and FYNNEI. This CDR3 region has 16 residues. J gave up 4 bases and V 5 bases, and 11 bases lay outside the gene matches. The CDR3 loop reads CASSQQGALLGTEAFF. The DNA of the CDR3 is TGTGCCAGCAGTCAACAGGGGGCGCTTCTGGGCACTGAAGCTTTCTTT.

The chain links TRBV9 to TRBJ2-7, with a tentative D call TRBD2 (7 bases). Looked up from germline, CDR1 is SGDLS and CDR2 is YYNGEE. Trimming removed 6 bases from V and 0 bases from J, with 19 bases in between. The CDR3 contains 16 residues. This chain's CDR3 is CASINLGGGPSYEQYF. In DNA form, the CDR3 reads TGTGCCAGCATCAACCTGGGAGGGGGGCCCTCCTACGAGCAGTACTTC.

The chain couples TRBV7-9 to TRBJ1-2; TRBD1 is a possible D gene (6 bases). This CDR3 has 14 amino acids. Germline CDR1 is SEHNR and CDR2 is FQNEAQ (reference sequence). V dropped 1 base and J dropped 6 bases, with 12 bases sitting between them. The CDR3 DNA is TGTGCCAGCAGCTTAGGCGGGGGGCTGGATGGCTACACCTTC. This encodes CASSLGGGLDGYTF.

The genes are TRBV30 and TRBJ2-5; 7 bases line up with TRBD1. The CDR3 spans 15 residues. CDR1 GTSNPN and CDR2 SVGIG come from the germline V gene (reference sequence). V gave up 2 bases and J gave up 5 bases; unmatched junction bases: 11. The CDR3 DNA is TGTGCCTGGAGTCCAACCGGGACAGTCGGGGAGACCCAGTACTTC. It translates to CAWSPTGTVGETQYF.

CDR3 region: CASSPTGGYGYTF. In DNA form, the CDR3 reads TGCGCCAGCAGCCCGACAGGGGGGTATGGCTACACCTTC. The gene calls are TRBV5-1 and TRBJ1-2, with 9 bases that match TRBD1. The V and J ends lost 4 bases and 5 bases, in that order; junction bases with no gene match: 3. Germline V gene lookup returns CDR1 SGHRS and CDR2 YFSETQ. This CDR3 is built from 13 residues.

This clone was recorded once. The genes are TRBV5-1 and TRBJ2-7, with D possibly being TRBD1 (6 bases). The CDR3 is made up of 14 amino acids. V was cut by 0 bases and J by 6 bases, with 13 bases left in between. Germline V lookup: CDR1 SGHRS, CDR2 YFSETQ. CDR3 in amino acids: CASSLVGAIGEQYF. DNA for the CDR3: TGCGCCAGCAGCTTGGTGGGGGCGATTGGCGAGCAGTACTTC. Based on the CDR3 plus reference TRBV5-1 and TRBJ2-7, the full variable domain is KAGVTQTPRYLIKTRGQQVTLSCSPISGHRSVSWYQQTPGQGLQFLFEYFSETQRNKGNFPGRFSGRQFSNSRSEMNVSTLELGDSALYLCASSLVGAIGEQYFGPGTRLTVT.

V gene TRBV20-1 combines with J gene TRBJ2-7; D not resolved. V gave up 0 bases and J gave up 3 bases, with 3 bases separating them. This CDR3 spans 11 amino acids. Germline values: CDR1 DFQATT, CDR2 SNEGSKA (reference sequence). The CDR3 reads CSAREVYEQYF. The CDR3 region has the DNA TGCAGTGCTAGAGAGGTCTACGAGCAGTACTTC.

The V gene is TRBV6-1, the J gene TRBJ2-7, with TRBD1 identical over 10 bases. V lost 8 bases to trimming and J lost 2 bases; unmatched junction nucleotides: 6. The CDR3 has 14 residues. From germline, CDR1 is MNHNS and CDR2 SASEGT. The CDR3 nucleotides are TGTGCCAGCTTCCCAGGACAGGGGGCCTACGAGCAGTACTTC. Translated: CASFPGQGAYEQYF.

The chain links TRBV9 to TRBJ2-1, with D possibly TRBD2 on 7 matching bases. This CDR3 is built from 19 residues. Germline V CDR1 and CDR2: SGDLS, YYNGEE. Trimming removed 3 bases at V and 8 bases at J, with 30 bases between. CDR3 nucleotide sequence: TGTGCCAGCAGCGATACAGGTCCTCGCGGGGGCGCGGCTAGCCATGAGCAGTTCTTC. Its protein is CASSDTGPRGGAASHEQFF.

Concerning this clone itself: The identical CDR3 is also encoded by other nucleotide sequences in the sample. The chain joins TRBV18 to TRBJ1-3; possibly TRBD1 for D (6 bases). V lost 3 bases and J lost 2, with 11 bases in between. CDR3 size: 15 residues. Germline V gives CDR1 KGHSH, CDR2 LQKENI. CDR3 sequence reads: CASSPLQGAGNTIYF. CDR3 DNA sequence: TGTGCCAGCTCACCTCTACAGGGTGCTGGAAACACCATATATTTT. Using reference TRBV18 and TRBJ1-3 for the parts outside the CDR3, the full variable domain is NAGVMQNPRHLVRRRGQEARLRCSPMKGHSHVYWYRQLPEEGLKFMVYLQKENIIDESGMPKERFSAEFPKEGPSILRIQQVVRGDSAAYFCASSPLQGAGNTIYFGEGSWLTVV.

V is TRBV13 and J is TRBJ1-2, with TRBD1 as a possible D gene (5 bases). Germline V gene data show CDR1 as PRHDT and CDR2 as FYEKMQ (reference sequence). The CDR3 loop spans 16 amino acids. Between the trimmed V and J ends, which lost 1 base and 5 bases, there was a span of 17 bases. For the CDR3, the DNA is TGTGCCAGCAGCTTAGACTTTCAGGGAAGAGGTTATGGCTACACCTTC. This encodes CASSLDFQGRGYGYTF.

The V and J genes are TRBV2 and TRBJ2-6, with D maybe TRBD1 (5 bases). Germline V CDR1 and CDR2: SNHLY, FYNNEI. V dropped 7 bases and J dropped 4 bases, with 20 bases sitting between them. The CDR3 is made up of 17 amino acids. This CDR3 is CASTQQGLRSGANVLTF. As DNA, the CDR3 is TGTGCCAGCACCCAGCAGGGATTGCGGTCCGGGGCCAACGTCCTGACTTTC.

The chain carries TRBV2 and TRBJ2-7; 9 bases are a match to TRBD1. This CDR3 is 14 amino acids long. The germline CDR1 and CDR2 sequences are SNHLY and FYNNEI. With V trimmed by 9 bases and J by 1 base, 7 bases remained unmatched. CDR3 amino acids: CASLLGTGSYEQYF. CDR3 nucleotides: TGTGCCAGTCTACTCGGGACAGGGTCCTACGAGCAGTACTTC.

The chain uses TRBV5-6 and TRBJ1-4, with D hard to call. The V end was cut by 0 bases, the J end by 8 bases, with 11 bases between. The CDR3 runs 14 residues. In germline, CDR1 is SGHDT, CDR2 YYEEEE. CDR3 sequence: CASSLGAFREKLFF. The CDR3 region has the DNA TGTGCCAGCAGCTTGGGAGCATTTAGGGAAAAACTGTTTTTT. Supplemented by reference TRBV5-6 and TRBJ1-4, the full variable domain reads DAGVTQSPTHLIKTRGQQVTLRCSPKSGHDTVSWYQQALGQGPQFIFQYYEEEERQRGNFPDRFSGHQFPNYSSELNVNALLLGDSALYLCASSLGAFREKLFFGSGTQLSVL.